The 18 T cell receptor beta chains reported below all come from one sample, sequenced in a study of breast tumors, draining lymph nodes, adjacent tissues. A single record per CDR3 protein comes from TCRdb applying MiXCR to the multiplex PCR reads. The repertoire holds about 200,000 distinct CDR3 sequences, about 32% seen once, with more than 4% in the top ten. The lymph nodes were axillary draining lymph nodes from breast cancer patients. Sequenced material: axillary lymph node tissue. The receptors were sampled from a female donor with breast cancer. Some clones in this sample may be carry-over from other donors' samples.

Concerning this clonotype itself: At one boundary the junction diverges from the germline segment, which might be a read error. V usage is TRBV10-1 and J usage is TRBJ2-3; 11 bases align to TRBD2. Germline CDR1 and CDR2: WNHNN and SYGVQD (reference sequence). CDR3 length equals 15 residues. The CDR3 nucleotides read TGCGCCAGCAGTACATCTCTAGCGGGAGGAGGTACGCAGTGTTTT. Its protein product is CASSTSLAGGGTQCF.

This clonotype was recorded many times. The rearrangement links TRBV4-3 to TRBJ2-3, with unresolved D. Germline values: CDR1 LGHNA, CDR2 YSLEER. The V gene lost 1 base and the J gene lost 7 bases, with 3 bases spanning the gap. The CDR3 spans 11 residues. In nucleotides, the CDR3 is TGCGCCAGCAGCCAAGGACATACGCAGTATTTT. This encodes CASSQGHTQYF.

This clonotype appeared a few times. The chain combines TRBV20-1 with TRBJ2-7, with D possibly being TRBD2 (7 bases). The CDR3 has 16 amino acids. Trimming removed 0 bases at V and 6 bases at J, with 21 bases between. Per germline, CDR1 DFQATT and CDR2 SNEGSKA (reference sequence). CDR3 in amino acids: CSARDPGGGAWVEQYF. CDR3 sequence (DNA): TGCAGTGCTAGAGACCCGGGGGGCGGGGCGTGGGTCGAGCAGTACTTC.

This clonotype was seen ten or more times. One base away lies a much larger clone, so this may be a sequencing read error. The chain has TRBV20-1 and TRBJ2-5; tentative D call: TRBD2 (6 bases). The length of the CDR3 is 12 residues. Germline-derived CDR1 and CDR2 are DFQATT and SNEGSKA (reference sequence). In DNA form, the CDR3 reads TGCAGTGCTAGAGAGGGAGGAGAGACCCCGTACTTC. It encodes CSAREGGETPYF.

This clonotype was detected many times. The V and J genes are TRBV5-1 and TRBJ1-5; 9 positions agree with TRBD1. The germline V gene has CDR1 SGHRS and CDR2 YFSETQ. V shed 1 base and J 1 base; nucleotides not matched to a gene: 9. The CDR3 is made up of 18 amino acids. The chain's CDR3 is CASSLLQGQGRSNQPQHF. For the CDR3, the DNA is TGCGCCAGCAGCTTGTTACAGGGACAGGGTAGAAGCAATCAGCCCCAGCATTTT.

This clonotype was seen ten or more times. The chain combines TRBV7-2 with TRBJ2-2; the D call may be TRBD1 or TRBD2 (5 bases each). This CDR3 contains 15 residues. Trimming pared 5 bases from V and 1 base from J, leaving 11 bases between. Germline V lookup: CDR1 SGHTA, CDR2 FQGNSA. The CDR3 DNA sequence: TGTGCCAGCAGCCTAATGGGGGTGAACACCGGGGAGCTGTTTTTT. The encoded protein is CASSLMGVNTGELFF.

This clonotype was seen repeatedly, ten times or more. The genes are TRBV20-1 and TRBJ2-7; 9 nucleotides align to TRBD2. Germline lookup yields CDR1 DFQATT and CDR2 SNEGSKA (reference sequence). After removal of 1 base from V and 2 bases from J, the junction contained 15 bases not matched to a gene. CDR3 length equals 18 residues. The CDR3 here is CSARGEERASGKAYEQYF. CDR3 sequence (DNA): TGCAGTGCTAGAGGCGAGGAGCGGGCTAGCGGGAAGGCCTACGAGCAGTACTTC.

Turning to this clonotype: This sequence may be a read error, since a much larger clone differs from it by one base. The CDR3 region has the DNA TGCGCCAGCTCAGCAGGGGGGGGCTATAGAGAGACCCAGTACTTC. Translation gives CASSAGGGYRETQYF. The gene calls are TRBV4-1 and TRBJ2-5, with D possibly called TRBD1 or TRBD2 (7 bases each). This CDR3 has 15 residues. The V end was cut by 8 bases, the J end by 4 bases, with 20 bases between. CDR1 and CDR2 from the germline V gene are MGHRA and YSYEKL.

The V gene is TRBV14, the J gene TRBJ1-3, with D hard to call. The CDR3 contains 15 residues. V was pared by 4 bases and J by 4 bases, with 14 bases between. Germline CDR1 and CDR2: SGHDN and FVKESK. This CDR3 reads CASSPITSGGNTIYF. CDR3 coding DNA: TGTGCCAGCAGCCCGATCACTAGCGGGGGAAACACCATATATTTT.

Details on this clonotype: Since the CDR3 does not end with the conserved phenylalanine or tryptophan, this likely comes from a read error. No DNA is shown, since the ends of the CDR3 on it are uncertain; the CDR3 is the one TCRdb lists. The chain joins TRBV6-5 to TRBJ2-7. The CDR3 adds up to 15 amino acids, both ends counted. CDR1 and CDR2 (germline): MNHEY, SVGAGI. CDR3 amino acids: CASSHSRGLGYERYL.

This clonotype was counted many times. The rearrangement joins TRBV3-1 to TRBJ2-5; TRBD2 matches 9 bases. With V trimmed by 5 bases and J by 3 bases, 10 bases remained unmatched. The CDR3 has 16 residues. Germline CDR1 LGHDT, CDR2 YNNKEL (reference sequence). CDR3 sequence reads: CASSKGASGAKETQYF. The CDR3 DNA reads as TGTGCCAGCAGCAAGGGGGCTAGCGGGGCAAAAGAGACCCAGTACTTC.

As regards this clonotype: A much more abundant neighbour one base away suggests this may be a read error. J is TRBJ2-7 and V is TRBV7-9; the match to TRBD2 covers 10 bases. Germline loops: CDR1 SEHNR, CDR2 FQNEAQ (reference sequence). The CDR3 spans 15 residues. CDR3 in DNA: TGTGCCAGCAGTTACTCCAGCGGGAGGGCCTACGAGCAGCACTTC. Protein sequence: CASSYSSGRAYEQHF.

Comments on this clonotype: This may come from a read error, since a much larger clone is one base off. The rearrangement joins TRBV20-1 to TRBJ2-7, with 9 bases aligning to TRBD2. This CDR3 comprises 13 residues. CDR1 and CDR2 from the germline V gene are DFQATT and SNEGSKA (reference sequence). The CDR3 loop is CSALAGSTYAQYF. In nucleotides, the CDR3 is TGCAGTGCCCTAGCGGGGTCGACCTACGCGCAGTACTTC.

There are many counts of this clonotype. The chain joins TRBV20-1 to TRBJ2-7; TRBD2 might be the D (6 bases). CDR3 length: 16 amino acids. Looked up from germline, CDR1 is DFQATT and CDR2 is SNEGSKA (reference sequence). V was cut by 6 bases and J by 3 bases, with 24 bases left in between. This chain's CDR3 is CSANRPTRGANYEQYF. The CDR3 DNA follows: TGCAGTGCGAACCGACCTACTCGCGGGGCAAACTACGAGCAGTACTTC.

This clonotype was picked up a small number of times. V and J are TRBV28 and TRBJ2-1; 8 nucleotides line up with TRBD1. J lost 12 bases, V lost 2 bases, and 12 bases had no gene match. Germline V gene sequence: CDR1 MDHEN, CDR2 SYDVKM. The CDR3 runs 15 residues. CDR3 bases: TGTGCCAGCAGTTTACCAGGGGGCGCAAGGCTGGCGCAGTTCTTC. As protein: CASSLPGGARLAQFF.

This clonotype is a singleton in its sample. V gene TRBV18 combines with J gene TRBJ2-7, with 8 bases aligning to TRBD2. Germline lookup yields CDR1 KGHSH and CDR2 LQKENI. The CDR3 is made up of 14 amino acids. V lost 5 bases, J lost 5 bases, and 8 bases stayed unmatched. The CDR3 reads CASSEGLVVHEQYF. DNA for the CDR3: TGTGCCAGCTCAGAGGGACTAGTGGTCCACGAGCAGTACTTC. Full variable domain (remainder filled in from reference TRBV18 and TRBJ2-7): NAGVMQNPRHLVRRRGQEARLRCSPMKGHSHVYWYRQLPEEGLKFMVYLQKENIIDESGMPKERFSAEFPKEGPSILRIQQVVRGDSAAYFCASSEGLVVHEQYFGPGTRLTVT.

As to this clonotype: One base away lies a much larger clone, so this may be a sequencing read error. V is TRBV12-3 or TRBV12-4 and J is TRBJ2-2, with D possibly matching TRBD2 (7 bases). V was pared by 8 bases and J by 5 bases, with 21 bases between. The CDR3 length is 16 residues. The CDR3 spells CASPPGGAGVTGELFF. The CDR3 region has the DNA TGTGCCAGCCCTCCTGGGGGGGCAGGGGTAACCGGGGAGCTGTTTTTT.

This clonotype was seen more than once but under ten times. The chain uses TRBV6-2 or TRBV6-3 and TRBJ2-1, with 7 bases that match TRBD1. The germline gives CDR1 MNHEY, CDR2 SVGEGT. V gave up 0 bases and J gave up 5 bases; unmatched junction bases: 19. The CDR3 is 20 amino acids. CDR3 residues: CASSYSTGNIHTGGHNEQFF. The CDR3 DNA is TGTGCCAGCAGTTACTCGACAGGGAATATACACACCGGAGGACACAATGAGCAGTTCTTC.